Listed below are T cell receptor beta chains from one sample, sequenced in a study of blood T cell repertoires in COVID-19. Produced via immunoSEQ multiplex PCR; TCRdb's table is partial and in-frame only. The repertoire holds 200,000 to 250,000 clones, with around 83% as singletons. The sample comprised PBMCs or T cells enriched from blood (not recorded which). The receptors stem from a woman aged 40 to 50 who had recovered from COVID-19. Both conserved end residues are part of each CDR3. A D gene is named only where the DNA matches it firmly. Not all rows give a size; the values are once, few, many and, for expanded clones, a class.

- TRBD2 TRBJ2-3 TRBV5-1 TGCGCCAGCAGCCCGGGACTAGCGCACACAGATACGCAGTATTTT CASSPGLAHTDTQYF
few - TRBJ1-1 TRBV7-9 TGTGCCAGCAGCGTTCCCGGGACATCGAACACTGAAGCTTTCTTT CASSVPGTSNTEAFF
- - TRBJ1-3 TRBV29-1 TGCAGCGTTGAGTGGAGAAACTCTGGAAACACCATATATTTT CSVEWRNSGNTIYF
- - TRBJ2-2 TRBV19 TGTGCCAGTAGCCCACAGAACACCGGGGAGCTGTTTTTT CASSPQNTGELFF
- TRBD2 TRBJ2-7 TRBV3-1/TRBV3-2 TGTGCCAGCAGCCAAGGCTGGGGGACTAACGAGCAGTACTTC CASSQGWGTNEQYF
- TRBD1 TRBJ2-3 TRBV5-1 TGCGCCAGCAGCTTGAAAGCCGGGACAGACGACACAGATACGCAGTATTTT CASSLKAGTDDTDTQYF
- TRBD1 TRBJ1-1 TRBV2 TGTGCCAGCAGTGAAATGACAGGGCTCGGCACTGAAGCTTTCTTT CASSEMTGLGTEAFF
- TRBD2 TRBJ2-5 TRBV2 TGTGCCAGCGGGGGACTAGAGGGGGAGACCCAGTACTTC CASGGLEGETQYF
many TRBD1 TRBJ1-6 TRBV5-5 TGTGCCAGCAGCGCGTCCCCGAGGACAGGGCTTTCATTCCTCCACTTT CASSASPRTGLSFLHF
- - TRBJ2-1 TRBV10-1 TGCGCCAGCAGTGACGGCGGAGGCAATGAGCAGTTCTTC CASSDGGGNEQFF
- - TRBJ1-2 TRBV25-1 TGTGCCAGCAGTGAATCGTTGAAGGGAGTTCGCTACACCTTC CASSESLKGVRYTF
- - TRBJ2-1 TRBV6-5 TGTGCCAGCAGGATACAGGGTTCTAGGTACAATGAGCAGTTCTTC CASRIQGSRYNEQFF
- - TRBJ1-1 TRBV28 TGTGCCAGCGCAGAGGGTGGTGGGGAAGCTTTCTTT CASAEGGGEAFF
- TRBD2 TRBJ2-1 TRBV28 TGTGCCAGCAGGCCCGTTCGACTAGCGGGACGGTCGAATGAGCAGTTCTTC CASRPVRLAGRSNEQFF
- - TRBJ2-1 TRBV18 TGTGCCAGCTCACCAGGACAGCTCTCCTACAATGAGCAGTTCTTC CASSPGQLSYNEQFF
once - TRBJ1-6 TRBV7-9 TGTGCCAGCAGCCGACAGACTTCACCCCTCCACTTT CASSRQTSPLHF
few - TRBJ1-1 TRBV5-1 TGCGCCAGCGCTAAAGGAGAATTGAACACTGAAGCTTTCTTT CASAKGELNTEAFF
- TRBD1 TRBJ1-4 TRBV5-1 TGCGCCAGCAGCTGGGGACAGGGCCAGGAAAAACTGTTTTTT CASSWGQGQEKLFF
- TRBD2 TRBJ2-1 TRBV2 TGTGCCAGCAGTGAAAAGAGCGGGAACTACAATGAGCAGTTCTTC CASSEKSGNYNEQFF
- - TRBJ1-1 TRBV19 TGTGCCAGTAGTTGGGACCAGGGGCGGCTGGTGGACACTGAAGCTTTCTTT CASSWDQGRLVDTEAFF
- - TRBJ2-1 TRBV5-1 TGCGCCAGCAGGGGAGTAGCGGAGGATTACAATGAGCAGTTCTTC CASRGVAEDYNEQFF
- TRBD2 TRBJ2-7 TRBV28 TGTGCCAGCAGTGTACTAGCGGAGGCCTACGAGCAGTACTTC CASSVLAEAYEQYF
- TRBD1 TRBJ1-1 TRBV7-6 TGTGCCAGCAGCTTCCGGACAGGGTACCCGAACACTGAAGCTTTCTTT CASSFRTGYPNTEAFF
- - TRBJ2-5 TRBV7-9 TGTGCCAGCAGCGTACCCTCGGGGGGCACGGAGACCCAGTACTTC CASSVPSGGTETQYF
- TRBD1 TRBJ1-3 TRBV6-4 TGTGCCAGCAAGGGGGCTGTCCTCTGGGGAAACACCATATATTTT CASKGAVLWGNTIYF
- TRBD1 TRBJ1-2 TRBV6-5 TGTGCCAGCAGGGGGACAGCCCGGGACTATGGCTACACCTTC CASRGTARDYGYTF
- TRBD1 TRBJ1-1 TRBV5-1 TGCGCCAGCAGTCAACGGACAGGGAGGACTGAAGCTTTCTTT CASSQRTGRTEAFF